The following is a T cell receptor beta chain sequence with its context. The target of this receptor is not known. Base-call qualities are not available, and no considerably larger clone is one nucleotide away. The immunoSEQ Assay, a bias-controlled multiplex PCR, was used to amplify TCRbeta CDR3 regions from genomic DNA. The study's own analysis went as follows. Within the assay, amplification of reference gene primers was used to estimate how many nucleated cells each sample contained. Sequence reads were collapsed and filtered to measure the absolute abundance of every unique TCRbeta CDR3 rearrangement. For each sample, productive Simpson clonality was calculated as the square root of Simpson's diversity index over productive rearrangements. Held by TCRdb, this immuneACCESS table contains in-frame sequences only and omits some clones. Under half of the omission traces to an unresolved V gene where checked; the cause of the rest is unknown. V, J and clone size are taken as reported in that table, and D and trimming were inferred from the DNA itself. This sample has about 300,000 clones in its table, and 65% to 90% of those were observed once. The leading ten clones occupy roughly 15% of the sample.

The data were taken from a study of blood T cell repertoires in COVID-19 (dated by TCRdb to about 2020). Broadly, across the study: Collaborator samples came from the United States, Italy and Spain and covered acute and convalescent phases of COVID-19. The material from the prospective study consisted of cDNA or gDNA derived from T cells, B-cell-depleted T cells, or PBMCs. The dataset comprised deeply sampled blood TCRbeta repertoires from subjects exposed to, actively infected with, or recovered from COVID-19. The repertoires were made available in a free public database intended to serve as a resource for research on the immune response to SARS-CoV-2. Samples came from the ongoing ImmuneRACE study (first 160 participants) plus 1,254 subjects from 6 global collaborators. Nearly every sample came with metadata listing a de-identified subject ID, COVID-19 status, age in years and sex. HLA class I and class II types, where available, came from metadata supplied by the sample provider rather than from assay-based typing.

V lost 5 bases and J lost 2 bases; the stretch between them is 22 bases long. CDR1 and CDR2, looked up from the germline V gene, are SGHTA and FQGNSA. Inclusive of the bounding cysteine and phenylalanine, the CDR3 is 18 residues long. Just the 54-base CDR3 DNA is kept, in frame starting at base 1. Overall results and qualifications from the work: Clinical and demographic metadata were provided uncurated, with the amount varying by source and participant.

Collaborating institutions collected whole blood in K2EDTA tubes following their own protocols. For TCRbeta analysis, collaborators shipped samples as frozen whole blood, isolated PBMCs, or DNA extracted from either of those sample types. The receptor comes from a human donor in a cohort sampled during active COVID-19. The rearrangement joined TRBV7-2 to TRBJ1-5; TRBD1 could be the D gene, as 5 bases match. The sample taken for sequencing was peripheral blood. The CDR3 amino acid sequence is: CASSLGPPGRGRNQPQHF. The bases read TGTGCCAGCAGCCTGGGTCCCCCGGGGAGGGGTCGCAATCAGCCCCAGCATTTT.